The 18 T cell receptor beta chains presented below share a single source sample, sequenced in a study of cytomegalovirus exposure and HLA in healthy donors (dated by TCRdb to 2015 to 2018). Libraries came from the immunoSEQ multiplex PCR assay. A mixture of 60 forward primers for TCR Vbeta segments and 13 reverse primers for TCR Jbeta segments was used in the multiplex PCR. What TCRdb holds here is the immuneACCESS table cut down to in-frame rearrangements. Part of the clones is not present; checked against another copy, under half of the missing clones reflect an unresolved V gene, and the others are unexplained. The sample's records list roughly 64,000 clones. Jointly, the top ten make up roughly 4% of the sample. The sequencing input was PBMCs. These receptor sequences come from a woman aged 18-29 years in good health and CMV-seronegative.

The chain recombines TRBV2 with TRBJ2-5; 9 bases are shared with TRBD2. The germline CDR1 and CDR2 sequences are SNHLY and FYNNEI. The CDR3 spans 14 residues. Trimming cost V 6 bases and J 5 bases; bases outside gene matches: 7. As DNA, the CDR3 is TGTGCCAGCAGGGGCGTAGCGGGAGTGGAGACCCAGTACTTC. It is translated as CASRGVAGVETQYF.

The rearrangement joins TRBV18 to TRBJ2-1; 11 bases match TRBD2. V shed 1 base, J shed 9 bases, and the junction held 8 bases outside the gene matches. CDR1 KGHSH and CDR2 LQKENI come from the germline V gene. The CDR3 is made up of 16 amino acids. The CDR3 DNA is TGTGCCAGCTCACCACTGACTAGCGGGATTTTTCGTGAGCAGTTCTTC. Translation: CASSPLTSGIFREQFF.

Comment on this clone: The same CDR3 arises from other DNA sequences in this sample as well. This sequence joins TRBV19 and TRBJ1-2; D is uncertain. This CDR3 comprises 17 residues. Trimming removed 8 bases from V and 6 bases from J, with 28 bases in between. CDR1 is LNHDA, CDR2 SQIVND, per germline (reference sequence). The CDR3 protein is CASSDAPSPGGLDGYTF. The CDR3 nucleotides read TGTGCCAGTTCTGATGCCCCCAGCCCCGGAGGATTAGATGGCTACACCTTC.

The chain has TRBV11-3 and TRBJ2-5, with D maybe TRBD1 (6 bases). Trimming took off 4 bases at V and 2 bases at J, with 14 bases between the two ends. Germline assignment: CDR1 SGHNT and CDR2 YENEEA. The CDR3 sequence is 15 residues long. The CDR3 nucleotides read TGTGCCAGCAGCTCGATGCACAGGGAACAAGAGACCCAGTACTTC. Translation: CASSSMHREQETQYF.

The rearrangement links TRBV10-1 to TRBJ2-2; the match to TRBD1 covers 7 bases. This CDR3 comprises 18 residues. V lost 0 bases to trimming and J lost 2 bases; unmatched junction nucleotides: 9. Looked up from germline, CDR1 is WNHNN and CDR2 is SYGVQD (reference sequence). The CDR3 nucleotides are TGCGCCAGCAGTGAGTCGGGCAGGGGGTTTTATAACACCGGGGAGCTGTTTTTT. This gives the protein CASSESGRGFYNTGELFF.

This sequence joins TRBV10-2 and TRBJ2-1, with a weak D call TRBD2 (5 bases). The germline V and J ends were trimmed by 6 bases and 4 bases, with 19 bases remaining between them. From germline, CDR1 is WSHSY and CDR2 SAAADI. This CDR3 comprises 16 residues. CDR3 coding DNA: TGCGCCAGCAGCCCCCAACTAGTCGGCCCGTACAATGAGCAGTTCTTC. Translating it yields CASSPQLVGPYNEQFF.

Concerning this clone itself: Distinct nucleotide sequences in the sample also encode this CDR3. V and J are TRBV25-1 and TRBJ2-5; no reliable D call. The germline V gene has CDR1 MGHDK and CDR2 SYGVNS. The V and J ends lost 3 bases and 7 bases respectively, with 3 bases between them. The CDR3 runs to 10 residues. CDR3 bases: TGTGCCAGCAGTGATCGGACCCAGTACTTC. It codes for CASSDRTQYF.

This chain links TRBV5-1 with TRBJ1-2; weak D call: TRBD1 (5 bases). Trimming took off 4 bases at V and 2 bases at J, with 15 bases between the two ends. This CDR3 region has 15 residues. Germline CDR1 SGHRS, CDR2 YFSETQ. CDR3 amino acids: CASSLSGEENYGYTF. Written as DNA, the CDR3 is TGCGCCAGCAGCCTTTCGGGGGAGGAGAACTATGGCTACACCTTC.

The CDR3 region is CAWSRLAGGNTGELFF. CDR3 DNA sequence: TGTGCCTGGAGCAGACTAGCGGGGGGGAACACCGGGGAGCTGTTTTTT. The V and J genes are TRBV30 and TRBJ2-2; TRBD2 matches 13 bases. Per germline, CDR1 GTSNPN and CDR2 SVGIG (reference sequence). Unmatched junction bases numbered 2, after V lost 3 bases and J lost 1 base. CDR3 length: 16 amino acids.

V and J are TRBV30 and TRBJ2-1; 9 positions agree with TRBD2. The CDR3 has 15 amino acids. From germline, CDR1 is GTSNPN and CDR2 SVGIG (reference sequence). Trimming cost V 0 bases and J 11 bases; bases outside gene matches: 11. In DNA form, the CDR3 reads TGTGCCTGGAGTGTCATAGCGGGGGCGAAGGGGAAGCAGTTCTTC. Residues: CAWSVIAGAKGKQFF.

The chain links TRBV29-1 to TRBJ1-1; no firm D call. V was pared by 3 bases and J by 4 bases, with 9 bases between. Germline CDR1 reads SQVTM; CDR2 reads ANQGSEA. CDR3 size: 12 residues. The CDR3 DNA follows: TGCAGCGTTGACCAGACTCTCACTGAAGCTTTCTTT. Translating it yields CSVDQTLTEAFF.

The chain joins TRBV6-1 to TRBJ2-7, with TRBD1 matching over 8 bases. V gave up 2 bases and J gave up 6 bases; unmatched junction bases: 6. This CDR3 contains 14 residues. CDR1 is MNHNS and CDR2 is SASEGT in the germline V gene. CDR3 bases: TGTGCCAGCAGTGAATACCTTGGGACAGGCGAGCAGTACTTC. This codes for CASSEYLGTGEQYF.

V usage is TRBV18 and J usage is TRBJ1-5; 10 bases agree with TRBD1. The germline V gene encodes CDR1 KGHSH and CDR2 LQKENI. J gave up 2 bases and V 4 bases, and 5 bases lay outside the gene matches. This CDR3 has 16 residues. The CDR3, as DNA: TGTGCCAGCTCACTCACCGGGACAGGGGGCAATCAGCCCCAGCATTTT. Protein: CASSLTGTGGNQPQHF.

This chain uses TRBV6-5 with TRBJ2-7; D not certain. V was shortened by 4 bases and J by 4 bases, with 8 bases between the two germline ends. The CDR3 totals 12 residues. Germline V lookup: CDR1 MNHEY, CDR2 SVGAGI. The CDR3 region is CASSSQEYEQYF. The CDR3 bases are TGTGCCAGCAGTTCTCAGGAATACGAGCAGTACTTC.

The CDR3: CASSMPGRDTEAFF. The CDR3 region has the DNA TGTGCCAGTAGTATGCCGGGAAGGGACACTGAAGCTTTCTTT. The chain uses TRBV19 and TRBJ1-1; D gene ambiguous. Trimming pared 3 bases from V and 3 bases from J, leaving 11 bases between. CDR1 and CDR2 from the germline V gene are LNHDA and SQIVND (reference sequence). The CDR3 has 14 residues.

J is TRBJ2-5 and V is TRBV6-5; TRBD1 might be the D (7 bases). V lost 5 bases to trimming and J lost 5 bases, with 18 bases between them. CDR3 length equals 15 residues. CDR1 and CDR2 (germline): MNHEY, SVGAGI. CDR3 DNA sequence: TGTGCCAGCAGTCCCGGAGGGGGCTATCTTGAGACCCAGTACTTC. Amino acids: CASSPGGGYLETQYF.

V gene TRBV5-1 combines with J gene TRBJ1-5; D remains unclear. Germline CDR1 reads SGHRS; CDR2 reads YFSETQ. CDR3 length: 14 residues. V was pared by 7 bases and J by 4 bases, with 15 bases between. The CDR3: CASRVGVGNQPQHF. The DNA of the CDR3 is TGCGCCAGCCGAGTGGGAGTGGGAAATCAGCCCCAGCATTTT.

The chain uses TRBV25-1 and TRBJ2-1; 11 nucleotides align to TRBD2. Germline-derived CDR1 and CDR2 are MGHDK and SYGVNS. The V and J ends lost 3 bases and 7 bases, in that order; junction bases with no gene match: 11. This CDR3 spans 17 amino acids. CDR3 protein: CASSDQPGTSGPNEQFF. DNA of the CDR3: TGTGCCAGCAGTGATCAACCGGGGACTAGCGGTCCAAATGAGCAGTTCTTC.